A selection of T cell receptor beta chains follows, all from one sample in a study of control samples from healthy donors and cancer patients. Only in-frame clones appear in the TCRdb table, and some are missing; sequencing was by immunoSEQ multiplex PCR. The data hold approximately 150,000 clones, with 90% to 95% observed a single time. The source material was blood. These receptors all come from a woman aged 18-35 years in good health. CDR3s leave out the opening cysteine and the closing phenylalanine or tryptophan. Size values are once, few and many counts, or a class for expanded clones, and some rows have none.

V gene,J gene,clone size,CDR3 protein
TRBV7-9,TRBJ1-4,.,ASSPNSGEKLF
TRBV5-4,TRBJ1-1,once,ASSQGAEAF
TRBV25-1,TRBJ1-1,.,ASSETGRWTEAF
TRBV27,TRBJ2-6,.,ASSFLSSGANVLT
TRBV11-2,TRBJ2-7,.,ASSLERYEQY
TRBV11-3,TRBJ2-7,.,ASSPRRALGEQY
TRBV6-5,TRBJ2-5,once,ASRGHKFETQY
TRBV20-1,TRBJ2-2,.,SASPGNGELF
TRBV10-1,TRBJ2-3,.,ASSESRVYGREDTQY
TRBV4-1,TRBJ1-1,.,ASSQPVVRGRPPFTTEAF
TRBV7-6,TRBJ2-1,.,ASSSRSPGETRGNEQF
TRBV19,TRBJ1-4,.,ASDRVGEKLF
TRBV7-2,TRBJ2-5,.,ASSNTGGWETQY
TRBV10-3,TRBJ2-1,.,AISEYGTTTNEQF